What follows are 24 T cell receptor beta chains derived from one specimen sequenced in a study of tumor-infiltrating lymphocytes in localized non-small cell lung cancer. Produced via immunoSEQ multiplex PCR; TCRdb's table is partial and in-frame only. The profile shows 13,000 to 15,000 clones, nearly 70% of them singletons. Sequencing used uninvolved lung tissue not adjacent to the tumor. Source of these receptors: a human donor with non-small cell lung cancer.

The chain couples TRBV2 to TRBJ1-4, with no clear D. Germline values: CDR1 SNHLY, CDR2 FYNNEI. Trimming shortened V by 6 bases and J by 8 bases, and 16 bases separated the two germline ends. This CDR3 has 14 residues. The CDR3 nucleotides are TGTGCCAGCAGCGGCCCGGGGAAGGGAGAAAAACTGTTTTTT. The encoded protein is CASSGPGKGEKLFF.

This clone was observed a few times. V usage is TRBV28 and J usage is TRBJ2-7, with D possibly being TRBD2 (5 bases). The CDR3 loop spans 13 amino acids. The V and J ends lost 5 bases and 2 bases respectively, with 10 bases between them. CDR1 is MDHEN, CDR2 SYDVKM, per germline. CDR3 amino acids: CASSPPGTYEQYF. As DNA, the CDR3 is TGTGCCAGCAGTCCCCCGGGGACCTACGAGCAGTACTTC.

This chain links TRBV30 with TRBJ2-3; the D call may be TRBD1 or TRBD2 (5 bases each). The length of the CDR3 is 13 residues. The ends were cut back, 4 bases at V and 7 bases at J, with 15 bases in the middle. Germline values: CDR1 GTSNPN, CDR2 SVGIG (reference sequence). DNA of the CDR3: TGTGCCTGGACCCGGGGACCGACTTATACGCAGTATTTT. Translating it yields CAWTRGPTYTQYF.

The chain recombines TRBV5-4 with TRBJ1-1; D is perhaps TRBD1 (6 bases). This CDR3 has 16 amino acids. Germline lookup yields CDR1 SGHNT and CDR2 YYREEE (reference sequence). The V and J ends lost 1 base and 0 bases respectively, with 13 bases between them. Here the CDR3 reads CASSLRTTGMNTEAFF. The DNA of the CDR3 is TGTGCCAGCAGCTTGAGGACCACAGGGATGAACACTGAAGCTTTCTTT.

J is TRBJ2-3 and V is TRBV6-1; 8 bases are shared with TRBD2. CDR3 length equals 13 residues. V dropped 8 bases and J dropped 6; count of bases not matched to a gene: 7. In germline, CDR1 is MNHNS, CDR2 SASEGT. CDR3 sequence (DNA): TGTGCCAGCTTCCGGGGGGGCCTGGATACGCAGTATTTT. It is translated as CASFRGGLDTQYF.

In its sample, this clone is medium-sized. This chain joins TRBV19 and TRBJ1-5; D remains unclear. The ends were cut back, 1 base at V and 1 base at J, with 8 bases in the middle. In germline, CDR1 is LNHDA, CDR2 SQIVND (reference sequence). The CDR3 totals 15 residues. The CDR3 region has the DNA TGTGCCAGTAGTATAGGCGGCGGAAGCAATCAGCCCCAGCATTTT. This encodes CASSIGGGSNQPQHF.

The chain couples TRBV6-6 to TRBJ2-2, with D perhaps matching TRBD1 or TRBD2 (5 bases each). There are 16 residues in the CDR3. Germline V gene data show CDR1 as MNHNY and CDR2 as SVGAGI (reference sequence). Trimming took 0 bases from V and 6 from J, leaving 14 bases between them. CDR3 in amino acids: CASSYSIKGRAGELFF. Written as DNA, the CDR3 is TGTGCCAGCAGTTACTCGATTAAGGGGAGAGCCGGGGAGCTGTTTTTT.

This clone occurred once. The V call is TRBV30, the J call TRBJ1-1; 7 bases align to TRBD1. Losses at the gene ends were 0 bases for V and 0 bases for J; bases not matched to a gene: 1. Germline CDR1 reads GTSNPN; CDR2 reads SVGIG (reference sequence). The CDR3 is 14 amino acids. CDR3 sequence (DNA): TGTGCCTGGAGTGTTGGGACAGTGAACACTGAAGCTTTCTTT. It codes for CAWSVGTVNTEAFF.

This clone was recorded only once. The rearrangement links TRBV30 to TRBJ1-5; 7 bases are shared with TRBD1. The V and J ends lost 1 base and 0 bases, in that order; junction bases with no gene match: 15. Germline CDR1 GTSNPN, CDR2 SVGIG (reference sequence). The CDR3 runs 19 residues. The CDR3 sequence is CAWSEFQGELIYSNQPQHF. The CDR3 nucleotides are TGTGCCTGGAGTGAATTCCAGGGGGAACTAATTTATAGCAATCAGCCCCAGCATTTT.

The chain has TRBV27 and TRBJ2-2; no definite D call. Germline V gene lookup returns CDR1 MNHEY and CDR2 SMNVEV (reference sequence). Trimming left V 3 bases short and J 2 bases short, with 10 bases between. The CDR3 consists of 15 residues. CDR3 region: CASSLRFTNTGELFF. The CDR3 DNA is TGTGCCAGCAGTTTGCGCTTCACTAACACCGGGGAGCTGTTTTTT.

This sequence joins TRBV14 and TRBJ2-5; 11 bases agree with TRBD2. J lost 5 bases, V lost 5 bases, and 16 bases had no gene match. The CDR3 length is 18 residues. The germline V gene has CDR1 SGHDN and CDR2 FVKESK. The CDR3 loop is CASSVITGTSGLAETQYF. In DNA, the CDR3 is TGTGCCAGCAGCGTAATCACCGGGACTAGCGGACTTGCGGAGACCCAGTACTTC.

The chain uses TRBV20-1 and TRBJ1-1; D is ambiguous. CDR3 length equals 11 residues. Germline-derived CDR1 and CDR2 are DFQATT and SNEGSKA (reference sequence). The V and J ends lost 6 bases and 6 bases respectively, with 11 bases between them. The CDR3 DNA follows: TGCAGTGCCTGGTTTGGCCCTGAAGCTTTCTTT. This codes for CSAWFGPEAFF.

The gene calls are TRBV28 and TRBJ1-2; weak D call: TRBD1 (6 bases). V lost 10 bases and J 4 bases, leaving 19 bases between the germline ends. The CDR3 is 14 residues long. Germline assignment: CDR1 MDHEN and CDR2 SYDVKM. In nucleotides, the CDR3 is TGTGCCATCACCGGGGGCCCCCGTGGCTATGGCTACACCTTC. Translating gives CAITGGPRGYGYTF.

The CDR3 sequence is CASSHTGGSSYEQYF. In DNA, the CDR3 is TGTGCCAGTAGTCACACAGGGGGATCCTCCTACGAGCAGTACTTC. V and J are TRBV19 and TRBJ2-7; 8 bases fit TRBD1. Germline V CDR1 and CDR2: LNHDA, SQIVND (reference sequence). V was clipped by 5 bases and J by 0 bases; unmatched bases: 6. This CDR3 comprises 15 residues.

For the CDR3, the DNA is TGCGCCAGCAGCTCCGGGGGGACAGGCCAAGAGACCCAGTACTTC. Translation gives CASSSGGTGQETQYF. The rearrangement uses TRBV5-1 and TRBJ2-5, with a weak D call TRBD1 (8 bases). The ends were cut back, 3 bases at V and 1 base at J, with 13 bases in the middle. The CDR3 is 15 residues long. Germline-derived CDR1 and CDR2 are SGHRS and YFSETQ.

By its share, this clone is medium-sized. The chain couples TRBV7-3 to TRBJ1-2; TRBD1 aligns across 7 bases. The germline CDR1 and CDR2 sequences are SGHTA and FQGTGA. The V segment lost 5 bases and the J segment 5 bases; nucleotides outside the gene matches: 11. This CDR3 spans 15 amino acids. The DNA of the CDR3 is TGTGCCAGCAGCCTAGGGGGACAGCGGAATTATGGCTACACCTTC. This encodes CASSLGGQRNYGYTF.

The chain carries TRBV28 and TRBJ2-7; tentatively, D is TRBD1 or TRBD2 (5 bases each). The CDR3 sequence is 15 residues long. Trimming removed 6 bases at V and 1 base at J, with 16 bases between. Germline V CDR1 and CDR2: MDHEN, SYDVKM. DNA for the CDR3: TGTGCCAGCAGACCCCGAGGGGCTACATCCTACGAGCAGTACTTC. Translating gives CASRPRGATSYEQYF.

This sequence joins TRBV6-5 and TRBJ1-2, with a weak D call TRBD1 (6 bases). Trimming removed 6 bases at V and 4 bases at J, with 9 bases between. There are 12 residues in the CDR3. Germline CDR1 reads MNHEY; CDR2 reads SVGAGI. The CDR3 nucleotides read TGTGCCAGCAGAACGGACAGCTATGGCTACACCTTC. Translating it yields CASRTDSYGYTF.

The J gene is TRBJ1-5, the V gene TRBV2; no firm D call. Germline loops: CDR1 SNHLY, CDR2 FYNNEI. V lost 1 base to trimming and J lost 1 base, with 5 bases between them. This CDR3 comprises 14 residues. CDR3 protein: CASSEVKSNQPQHF. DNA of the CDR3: TGTGCCAGCAGTGAAGTGAAGAGCAATCAGCCCCAGCATTTT.

The CDR3 loop is CASSQGIGGFAEAFF. The DNA of the CDR3 is TGTGCCAGCAGCCAAGGAATAGGGGGCTTCGCTGAAGCTTTCTTT. The chain carries TRBV14 and TRBJ1-1, with 7 positions matching TRBD1. J was trimmed by 6 bases and V by 1 base; bases with no gene match: 8. In germline, CDR1 is SGHDN, CDR2 FVKESK. There are 15 residues in the CDR3.

The CDR3, as DNA: TGTGCCAGCAGCTTAGAGGTGGGCCGGGTGGAGCAGTATTTT. Translated: CASSLEVGRVEQYF. This chain uses TRBV7-9 with TRBJ2-3; no reliable D call. With 1 base removed from V and 11 bases from J, the gap between germline ends came to 16 bases. Germline V CDR1 and CDR2: SEHNR, FQNEAQ (reference sequence). The CDR3 contains 14 residues.

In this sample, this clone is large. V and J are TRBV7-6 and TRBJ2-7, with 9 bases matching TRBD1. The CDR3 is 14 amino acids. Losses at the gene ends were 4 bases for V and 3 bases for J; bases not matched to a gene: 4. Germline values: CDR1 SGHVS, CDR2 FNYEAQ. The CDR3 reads CASSSRDRVYEQYF. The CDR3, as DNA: TGTGCCAGCAGCTCCCGGGACAGGGTCTACGAGCAGTACTTC. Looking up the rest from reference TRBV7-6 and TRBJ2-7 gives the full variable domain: GAGVSQSPRYKVTKRGQDVALRCDPISGHVSLYWYRQALGQGPEFLTYFNYEAQQDKSGLPNDRFSAERPEGSISTLTIQRTEQRDSAMYRCASSSRDRVYEQYFGPGTRLTVT.

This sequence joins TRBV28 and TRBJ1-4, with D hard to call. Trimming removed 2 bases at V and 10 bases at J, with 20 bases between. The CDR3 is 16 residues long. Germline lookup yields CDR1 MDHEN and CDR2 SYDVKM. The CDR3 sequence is CASSLAGPRGKRKLFF. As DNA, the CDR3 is TGTGCCAGCAGTTTAGCGGGCCCGAGAGGAAAAAGAAAACTGTTTTTT. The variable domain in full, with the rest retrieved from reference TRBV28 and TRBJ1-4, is DVKVTQSSRYLVKRTGEKVFLECVQDMDHENMFWYRQDPGLGLRLIYFSYDVKMKEKGDIPEGYSVSREKKERFSLILESASTNQTSMYLCASSLAGPRGKRKLFFGSGTQLSVL.

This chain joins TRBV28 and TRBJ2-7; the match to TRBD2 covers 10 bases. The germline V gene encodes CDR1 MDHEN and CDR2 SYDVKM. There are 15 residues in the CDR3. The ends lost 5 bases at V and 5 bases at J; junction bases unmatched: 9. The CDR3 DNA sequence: TGTGCCAGCAGTCTCACACTAGCGGGACAGGACGAGCAGTACTTC. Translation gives CASSLTLAGQDEQYF.